The 27 T cell receptor beta chains below come from one sample, sequenced in a study of cytomegalovirus exposure and HLA in healthy donors. The primer mix had 60 Vbeta and 13 Jbeta primers. Clones were read by immunoSEQ multiplex PCR, and TCRdb kept only the in-frame ones, dropping some. The sample carries around 150,000 clones, about 75% recorded once. The specimen was PBMCs. Receptor source: a woman in her 50s in good health and CMV-seropositive.

The V gene is TRBV29-1, the J gene TRBJ2-3; weak D call: TRBD2 (5 bases). This CDR3 comprises 13 residues. Trimming cost V 8 bases and J 0 bases, with 12 bases left between them. Germline V lookup: CDR1 SQVTM, CDR2 ANQGSEA. CDR3 region: CSTGDRSTDTQYF. The CDR3 DNA sequence: TGCAGCACCGGGGATCGAAGCACAGATACGCAGTATTTT.

The chain is built from TRBV9 and TRBJ1-1; 10 bases map to TRBD1. The CDR3 covers 16 residues. Germline CDR1 and CDR2: SGDLS and YYNGEE. J was trimmed by 7 bases and V by 0 bases; bases with no gene match: 9. This CDR3 reads CASSVATTGGQLEAFF. In DNA form, the CDR3 reads TGTGCCAGCAGCGTAGCTACGACAGGGGGCCAACTTGAAGCTTTCTTT.

The rearrangement joins TRBV5-1 to TRBJ2-5; 11 bases are shared with TRBD1. Germline V lookup: CDR1 SGHRS, CDR2 YFSETQ. The CDR3 loop spans 14 amino acids. J gave up 3 bases and V 4 bases, and 2 bases lay outside the gene matches. The CDR3 DNA is TGCGCCAGCAGCATGGGACAGGGGGAAGAGACCCAGTACTTC. Translation: CASSMGQGEETQYF. The whole variable domain, filled in from reference TRBV5-1 and TRBJ2-5, reads KAGVTQTPRYLIKTRGQQVTLSCSPISGHRSVSWYQQTPGQGLQFLFEYFSETQRNKGNFPGRFSGRQFSNSRSEMNVSTLELGDSALYLCASSMGQGEETQYFGPGTRLLVL.

The chain employs TRBV7-2 and TRBJ2-1, with 10 bases lining up with TRBD2. With 3 bases clipped from V and 3 bases from J, the junction kept 5 bases outside the gene matches. The length of the CDR3 is 16 residues. The V gene's germline CDR1 is SGHTA and CDR2 FQGNSA. The CDR3 reads CASSFYSGRIYNEQFF. The CDR3 DNA is TGTGCCAGCAGCTTTTATAGCGGGAGGATCTACAATGAGCAGTTCTTC.

This chain uses TRBV6-1 with TRBJ2-7, with 8 bases matching TRBD1. Germline V lookup: CDR1 MNHNS, CDR2 SASEGT. The CDR3 is 15 residues long. After removal of 7 bases from V and 0 bases from J, the junction contained 8 bases not matched to a gene. CDR3 amino acids: CASTPGGLSSYEQYF. The CDR3 nucleotides read TGTGCCAGCACTCCAGGGGGCCTCAGCTCCTACGAGCAGTACTTC.

This clone was detected once. J is TRBJ1-2 and V is TRBV7-2; TRBD1 might be the D (5 bases). CDR3 length equals 14 residues. Trimming stripped 5 bases from V and 6 bases from J, with 16 bases between. Germline loops: CDR1 SGHTA, CDR2 FQGNSA. This CDR3 reads CASSLGGGKNGYTF. The CDR3 coding sequence is TGTGCCAGCAGCCTTGGTGGGGGGAAGAATGGCTACACCTTC.

This clone was seen a single time. The V gene is TRBV9, the J gene TRBJ2-3; D perhaps matches TRBD2 (5 bases). The CDR3 is made up of 17 amino acids. Germline CDR1 SGDLS, CDR2 YYNGEE. V shed 4 bases and J shed 3 bases, with 21 bases lying between them. CDR3 in amino acids: CASSPHESSRGTDTQYF. Here the CDR3 DNA reads TGTGCCAGCAGCCCCCATGAGAGTAGTCGGGGTACAGATACGCAGTATTTT.

Regarding this clone: Other DNA sequences within the sample encode an identical CDR3. The chain employs TRBV9 and TRBJ2-2, with D unresolved. In germline, CDR1 is SGDLS, CDR2 YYNGEE. The CDR3 covers 12 residues. With 0 bases removed from V and 7 bases from J, the gap between germline ends came to 4 bases. CDR3 in DNA: TGTGCCAGCAGCGTAGCTCGCGGGGAGCTGTTTTTT. Residues: CASSVARGELFF.

The genes are TRBV19 and TRBJ2-1, with a tentative D call TRBD1 (5 bases). CDR1 and CDR2 from the germline V gene are LNHDA and SQIVND (reference sequence). This CDR3 has 16 residues. V was cut by 7 bases and J by 0 bases, with 16 bases left in between. The CDR3 DNA reads as TGTGCCAGTAAGTTAGGGGCGAAGTTCTCCTACAATGAGCAGTTCTTC. The encoded protein is CASKLGAKFSYNEQFF.

J is TRBJ2-2 and V is TRBV29-1; 8 positions match TRBD1. The J segment lost 2 bases and the V segment lost 1 base, leaving 9 bases of the junction unmatched. The CDR3 has 17 amino acids. Looked up from germline, CDR1 is SQVTM and CDR2 is ANQGSEA. The CDR3 nucleotides read TGCAGCGTTGAAGCTGGACAGGGAAATAGAAACACCGGGGAGCTGTTTTTT. It translates to CSVEAGQGNRNTGELFF.

The genes are TRBV7-9 and TRBJ2-1, with 7 bases that match TRBD2. V was pared by 5 bases and J by 4 bases, with 8 bases of the junction left unmatched. CDR3 length: 15 amino acids. CDR1 is SEHNR, CDR2 FQNEAQ, per germline (reference sequence). In nucleotides, the CDR3 is TGTGCCAGCAGCCCATTGGGAGCGGGGTACAATGAGCAGTTCTTC. Residues: CASSPLGAGYNEQFF. Full variable domain (missing parts from reference TRBV7-9 and TRBJ2-1): DTGVSQNPRHKITKRGQNVTFRCDPISEHNRLYWYRQTLGQGPEFLTYFQNEAQLEKSRLLSDRFSAERPKGSFSTLEIQRTEQGDSAMYLCASSPLGAGYNEQFFGPGTRLTVL.

J is TRBJ1-3 and V is TRBV19; perhaps TRBD1 as D (5 bases). V was clipped by 4 bases and J by 0 bases, with 13 bases between them. In germline, CDR1 is LNHDA, CDR2 SQIVND (reference sequence). The length of the CDR3 is 16 residues. The CDR3 loop is CASSTGQFHSGNTIYF. The CDR3 DNA sequence: TGTGCCAGTAGTACCGGACAATTTCACTCTGGAAACACCATATATTTT.

This chain joins TRBV7-9 and TRBJ1-4; a weak D match, TRBD1 (5 bases). This CDR3 comprises 15 residues. V was trimmed by 5 bases and J by 0 bases, leaving 10 bases between them. Germline V gene data show CDR1 as SEHNR and CDR2 as FQNEAQ (reference sequence). CDR3: CASSLQGPTNEKLFF. The CDR3 DNA is TGTGCCAGCAGCCTCCAGGGTCCAACTAATGAAAAACTGTTTTTT.

The V gene is TRBV30, the J gene TRBJ2-6; 9 nucleotides align to TRBD1. The V and J ends lost 5 bases and 2 bases, in that order; junction bases with no gene match: 10. The CDR3 consists of 17 residues. Germline CDR1 and CDR2: GTSNPN and SVGIG (reference sequence). In DNA form, the CDR3 reads TGTGCCTGGTACAGGGGGCGCCTACATACTGGGGCCAACGTCCTGACTTTC. Translating it yields CAWYRGRLHTGANVLTF.

This clone was found once. V is TRBV27 and J is TRBJ2-2; D perhaps matches TRBD1 (5 bases). This CDR3 contains 16 residues. Germline V lookup: CDR1 MNHEY, CDR2 SMNVEV (reference sequence). The V gene lost 8 bases and the J gene lost 1 base, with 17 bases spanning the gap. The CDR3 protein is CASGLQAQWNTGELFF. The CDR3 DNA reads as TGTGCCAGCGGCCTACAGGCCCAGTGGAACACCGGGGAGCTGTTTTTT.

This chain connects TRBV7-2 to TRBJ2-7, with D tentatively TRBD2 (7 bases). This CDR3 contains 13 residues. The germline V gene encodes CDR1 SGHTA and CDR2 FQGNSA. V was clipped by 10 bases and J by 3 bases, with 16 bases between them. The CDR3 loop reads CATRGGPYYEQYF. The CDR3 DNA is TGTGCCACAAGGGGGGGGCCCTACTACGAGCAGTACTTC.

The CDR3, as DNA: TGCGCCAGCATCCAGGGCAATGAGCAGTTCTTC. It codes for CASIQGNEQFF. J is TRBJ2-1 and V is TRBV5-1, with D perhaps TRBD1 (5 bases). Trimming removed 6 bases from V and 6 bases from J, with 7 bases in between. CDR3 length: 11 amino acids. The germline V gene encodes CDR1 SGHRS and CDR2 YFSETQ.

The genes are TRBV6-5 and TRBJ2-2; 7 positions match TRBD1. Germline CDR1 MNHEY, CDR2 SVGAGI. Trimming removed 5 bases from V and 1 base from J; junction bases left unmatched: 4. This CDR3 has 15 amino acids. The CDR3 coding sequence is TGTGCCAGCAGTATAGACAGGGAGAACACCGGGGAGCTGTTTTTT. Translation: CASSIDRENTGELFF.

The rearrangement links TRBV5-1 to TRBJ1-2, with no clear D. Between the trimmed V and J ends, which lost 0 bases and 1 base, there was a span of 10 bases. The CDR3 sequence is 15 residues long. Germline V gene lookup returns CDR1 SGHRS and CDR2 YFSETQ. This CDR3 reads CASSLEAAGNYGYTF. CDR3 nucleotide sequence: TGCGCCAGCAGCTTGGAAGCCGCGGGTAACTATGGCTACACCTTC.

The chain has TRBV28 and TRBJ2-3; 12 bases fit TRBD2. Germline values: CDR1 MDHEN, CDR2 SYDVKM. This CDR3 has 15 residues. The J segment lost 3 bases and the V segment lost 5 bases, leaving 3 bases of the junction unmatched. The CDR3, as DNA: TGTGCCAGCAGTCTAGCGGGGGGGTGGACAGATACGCAGTATTTT. Residues: CASSLAGGWTDTQYF.

This clone was seen a single time. The rearrangement links TRBV5-5 to TRBJ1-4; no reliable D call. V was trimmed by 2 bases and J by 0 bases, leaving 8 bases between them. The CDR3 extends over 15 amino acids. Per the germline V gene, CDR1 is SGHKS and CDR2 is YYEKEE (reference sequence). CDR3 in amino acids: CASSFPLTTNEKLFF. The CDR3 DNA reads TGTGCCAGCAGCTTCCCACTCACAACTAATGAAAAACTGTTTTTT.

The chain links TRBV28 to TRBJ1-5, with D possibly matching TRBD1 (5 bases). V shed 3 bases and J shed 6 bases, with 9 bases lying between them. The germline CDR1 and CDR2 sequences are MDHEN and SYDVKM. The CDR3 sequence is 13 residues long. CDR3 bases: TGTGCCAGCAGTTTCAGGGTTGGTCAGCCCCAGCATTTT. Its protein is CASSFRVGQPQHF. The whole variable domain, filled in from reference TRBV28 and TRBJ1-5, reads DVKVTQSSRYLVKRTGEKVFLECVQDMDHENMFWYRQDPGLGLRLIYFSYDVKMKEKGDIPEGYSVSREKKERFSLILESASTNQTSMYLCASSFRVGQPQHFGDGTRLSIL.

The chain combines TRBV19 with TRBJ1-1; the D gene is possibly TRBD1 (5 bases). Germline V CDR1 and CDR2: LNHDA, SQIVND (reference sequence). Trimming took off 4 bases at V and 6 bases at J, with 15 bases between the two ends. The CDR3 extends over 14 amino acids. CDR3: CASSNQWGGAEAFF. The CDR3 coding sequence is TGTGCCAGTAGTAATCAATGGGGAGGGGCTGAAGCTTTCTTT.

This rearrangement joins TRBV7-2 to TRBJ2-2; possible D gene TRBD1, 5 bases. V was pared by 1 base and J by 1 base, with 7 bases between. CDR1 is SGHTA, CDR2 FQGNSA, per germline. The CDR3 runs 15 residues. CDR3 DNA: TGTGCCAGCAGCTTAGGGACAATGAACACCGGGGAGCTGTTTTTT. This gives the protein CASSLGTMNTGELFF.

The CDR3 DNA sequence: TGTGCCAGCAGTCCCAAAGGACGGGGGGATCAGCCCCAGCATTTT. Translation: CASSPKGRGDQPQHF. This chain connects TRBV28 to TRBJ1-5, with D possibly TRBD1 on 5 matching bases. Per the germline V gene, CDR1 is MDHEN and CDR2 is SYDVKM. The germline V and J ends were trimmed by 5 bases and 5 bases, with 16 bases remaining between them. The CDR3 spans 15 residues.

This clone has just a few counts. The V gene is TRBV9, the J gene TRBJ1-5; weak D call: TRBD1 (5 bases). CDR3 length: 19 amino acids. CDR1 and CDR2 from the germline V gene are SGDLS and YYNGEE. Trimming left V 1 base short and J 4 bases short, with 24 bases between. CDR3 DNA: TGTGCCAGCAGCGTAACGAAGGGGCGGGGGATTGGGCCTAATCAGCCCCAGCATTTT. Its protein is CASSVTKGRGIGPNQPQHF.

The V gene is TRBV19, the J gene TRBJ1-2; TRBD1 might be the D (6 bases). Germline V gene lookup returns CDR1 LNHDA and CDR2 SQIVND (reference sequence). The ends were cut back, 5 bases at V and 6 bases at J, with 19 bases in the middle. The CDR3 consists of 15 residues. The CDR3 here is CASSLSAGGPDGYTF. CDR3 DNA sequence: TGTGCCAGTAGTCTCTCGGCGGGGGGGCCGGATGGCTACACCTTC.